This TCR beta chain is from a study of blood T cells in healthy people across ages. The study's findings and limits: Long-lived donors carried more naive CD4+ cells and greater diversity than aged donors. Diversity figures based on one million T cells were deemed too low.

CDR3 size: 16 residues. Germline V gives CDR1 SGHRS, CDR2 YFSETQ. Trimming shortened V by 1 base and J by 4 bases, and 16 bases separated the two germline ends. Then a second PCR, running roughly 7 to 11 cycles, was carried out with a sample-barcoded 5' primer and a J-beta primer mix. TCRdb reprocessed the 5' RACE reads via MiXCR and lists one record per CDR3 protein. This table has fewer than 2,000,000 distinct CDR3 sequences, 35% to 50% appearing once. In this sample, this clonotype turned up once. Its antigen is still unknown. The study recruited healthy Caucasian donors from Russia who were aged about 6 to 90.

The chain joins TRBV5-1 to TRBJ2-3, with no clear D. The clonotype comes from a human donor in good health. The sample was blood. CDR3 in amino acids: CASSLRWSGVADTQYF. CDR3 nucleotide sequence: TGCGCCAGCAGCTTGCGGTGGTCAGGTGTTGCAGATACGCAGTATTTT.